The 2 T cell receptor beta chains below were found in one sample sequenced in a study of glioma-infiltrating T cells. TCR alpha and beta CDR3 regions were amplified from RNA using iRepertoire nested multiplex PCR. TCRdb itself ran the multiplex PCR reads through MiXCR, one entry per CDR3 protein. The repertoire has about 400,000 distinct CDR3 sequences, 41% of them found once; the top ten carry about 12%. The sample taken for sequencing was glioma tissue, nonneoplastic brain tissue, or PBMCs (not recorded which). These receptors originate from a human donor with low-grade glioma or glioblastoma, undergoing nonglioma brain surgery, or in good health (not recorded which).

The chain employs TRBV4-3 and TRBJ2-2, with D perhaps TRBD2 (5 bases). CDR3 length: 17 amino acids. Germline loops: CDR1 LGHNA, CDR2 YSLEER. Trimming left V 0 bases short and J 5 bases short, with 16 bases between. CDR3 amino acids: CASSQDLSGSLTGELFF. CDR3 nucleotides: TGCGCCAGCAGCCAAGATCTATCTGGGAGCCTGACCGGGGAGCTGTTTTTT.

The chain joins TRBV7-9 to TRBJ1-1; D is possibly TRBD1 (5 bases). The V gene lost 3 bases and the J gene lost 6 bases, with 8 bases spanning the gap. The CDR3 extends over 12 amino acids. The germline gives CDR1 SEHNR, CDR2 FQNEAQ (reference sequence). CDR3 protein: CASSFGHSEAFF. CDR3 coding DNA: TGTGCCAGCAGCTTCGGACATTCTGAAGCTTTCTTT.